These T cell receptor beta chains were read from a single sample in a study of Ad26.COV2.S vaccination and SARS-CoV-2 variants. Data came from immunoSEQ multiplex PCR; TCRdb stores just in-frame clones and leaves some out. Of about 350,000 clones in the sample, 88% are singletons; the top ten hold around 6.1%. The sequences come from peripheral blood, collected in a trial of Ad26.COV2.S vaccine versus placebo. Receptors originate from a person between 18 and 65 years old who received the Ad26.COV2.S COVID-19 vaccine or a placebo. Each CDR3 is given with its conserved first and last residue. The D gene is left open where the match is weak. For some rows the clone size is stated as once, few or many, or as a class when expanded; others skip it.

D gene: NA; clone size: NA; CDR3 length: 13; V gene: TRBV7-9; J gene: TRBJ1-3; CDR3 DNA: TGTGCCAGCAACAACGTGGGAGGAAACACCATATATTTT; CDR3 protein: CASNNVGGNTIYF
D gene: TRBD1; clone size: NA; CDR3 length: 15; V gene: TRBV7-2; J gene: TRBJ2-1; CDR3 DNA: TGTGCCAGCAGGTTACAGGGGAGCTCCTACAATGAGCAGTTCTTC; CDR3 protein: CASRLQGSSYNEQFF
D gene: NA; clone size: NA; CDR3 length: 14; V gene: TRBV5-1; J gene: TRBJ2-1; CDR3 DNA: TGCGCCAGCAGCGACAGACTAGTTGGTAATGAGCAGTTCTTC; CDR3 protein: CASSDRLVGNEQFF
D gene: NA; clone size: NA; CDR3 length: 16; V gene: TRBV7-2; J gene: TRBJ1-2; CDR3 DNA: TGTGCCAGCAGCCAACAACAGCCTGGGGCAGGGGATGGCTACACCTTC; CDR3 protein: CASSQQQPGAGDGYTF
D gene: NA; clone size: NA; CDR3 length: 13; V gene: TRBV5-4; J gene: TRBJ1-5; CDR3 DNA: TGTGCCAGCAGCTTGGTTCCTAATCAGCCCCAGCATTTT; CDR3 protein: CASSLVPNQPQHF
D gene: TRBD1; clone size: NA; CDR3 length: 15; V gene: TRBV15; J gene: TRBJ2-1; CDR3 DNA: TGTGCCACCAGCAGAGGGGCAGGGGGAGACAATGAGCAGTTCTTC; CDR3 protein: CATSRGAGGDNEQFF
D gene: NA; clone size: NA; CDR3 length: 18; V gene: TRBV7-3; J gene: TRBJ2-5; CDR3 DNA: TGTGCCAGCAGCTTAACGGAGGCCGGGACCCTGTCCGTGAAGACCCAGTACTTC; CDR3 protein: CASSLTEAGTLSVKTQYF
D gene: NA; clone size: once; CDR3 length: 14; V gene: TRBV3-1/TRBV3-2; J gene: TRBJ1-2; CDR3 DNA: TGTGCCAGCAGCCAACAGGGCCTGGTCTATGGCTACACCTTC; CDR3 protein: CASSQQGLVYGYTF
D gene: NA; clone size: NA; CDR3 length: 13; V gene: TRBV6-5; J gene: TRBJ2-7; CDR3 DNA: TGTGCCAGCAGTTCGCCGGGAGCCTACGAGCAGTACTTC; CDR3 protein: CASSSPGAYEQYF
D gene: NA; clone size: NA; CDR3 length: 13; V gene: TRBV11-2; J gene: TRBJ1-4; CDR3 DNA: TGTGCCAGCCGTGACCTTCCTAATGAAAAACTGTTTTTT; CDR3 protein: CASRDLPNEKLFF
D gene: NA; clone size: NA; CDR3 length: 14; V gene: TRBV10-3; J gene: TRBJ2-2; CDR3 DNA: TGTGCCATCAGTGACACCCATCCAGCCGGGGAGCTGTTTTTT; CDR3 protein: CAISDTHPAGELFF